The entry below describes one T cell receptor (beta chain). Its cognate antigen is unknown. The CDR3 runs 15 residues. The ends lost 4 bases at V and 3 bases at J; junction bases unmatched: 9. Germline CDR1 is SQVTM and CDR2 is ANQGSEA. These data come from a study of long-term antiretroviral therapy in people with HIV. Study-wide points: HIV repertoires covered narrower CDR3 length ranges than controls did. Sampling of blood ran from 2004 to 2017, and older ART regimens were possibly in use.

An immunoSEQ assay, version v3.0, was performed at survey level. Measured with immunoSEQ multiplex PCR; TCRdb has only the in-frame clones, and not every one. The sample carries about 25,000 clones, 85% to 95% recorded once. This chain links TRBV29-1 with TRBJ2-5; TRBD2 matches 9 bases. This receptor was obtained from a woman in her thirties or forties with HIV. Sequencing was performed on unsorted PBMCs, taken 7.6 years after starting antiretroviral therapy. CDR3 region: CSVGRRGGREETQYF. The CDR3 DNA follows: TGCAGCGTTGGGCGGCGGGGGGGCCGCGAAGAGACCCAGTACTTC.